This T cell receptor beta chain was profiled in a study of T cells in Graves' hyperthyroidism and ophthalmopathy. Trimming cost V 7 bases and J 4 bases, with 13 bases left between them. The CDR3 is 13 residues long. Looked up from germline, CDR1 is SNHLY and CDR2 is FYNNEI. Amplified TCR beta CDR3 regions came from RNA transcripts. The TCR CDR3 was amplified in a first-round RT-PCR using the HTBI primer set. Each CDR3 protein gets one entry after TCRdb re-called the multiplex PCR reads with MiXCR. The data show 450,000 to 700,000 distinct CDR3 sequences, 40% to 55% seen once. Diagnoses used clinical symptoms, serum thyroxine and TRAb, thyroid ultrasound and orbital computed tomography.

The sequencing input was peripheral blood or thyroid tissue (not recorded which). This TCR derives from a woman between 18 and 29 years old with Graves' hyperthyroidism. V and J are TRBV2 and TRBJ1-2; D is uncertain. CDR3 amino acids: CASTVVEVYGYTF. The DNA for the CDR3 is TGTGCCAGCACGGTAGTCGAGGTCTATGGCTACACCTTC.